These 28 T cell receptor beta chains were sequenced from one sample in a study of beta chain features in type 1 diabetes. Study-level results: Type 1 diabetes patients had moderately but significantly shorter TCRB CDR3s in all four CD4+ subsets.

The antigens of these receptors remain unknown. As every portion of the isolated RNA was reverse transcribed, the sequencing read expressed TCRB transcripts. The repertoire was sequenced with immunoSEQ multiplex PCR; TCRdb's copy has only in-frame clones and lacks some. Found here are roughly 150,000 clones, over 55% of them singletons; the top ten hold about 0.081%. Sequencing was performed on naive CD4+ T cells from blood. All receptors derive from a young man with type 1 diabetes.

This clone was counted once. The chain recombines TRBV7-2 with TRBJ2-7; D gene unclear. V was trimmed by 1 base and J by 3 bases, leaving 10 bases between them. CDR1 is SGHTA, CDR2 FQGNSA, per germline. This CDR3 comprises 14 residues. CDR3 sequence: CASSLGVGFYEQYF. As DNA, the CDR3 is TGTGCCAGCAGCTTAGGGGTGGGTTTCTACGAGCAGTACTTC.

The CDR3 spells CASSEWQGRAFF. The CDR3 DNA sequence: TGTGCCAGCAGTGAATGGCAGGGAAGGGCTTTCTTT. V and J are TRBV25-1 and TRBJ1-1; weak D call: TRBD1 (5 bases). The V end was cut by 1 base, the J end by 11 bases, with 11 bases between. This CDR3 has 12 amino acids. The germline gives CDR1 MGHDK, CDR2 SYGVNS.

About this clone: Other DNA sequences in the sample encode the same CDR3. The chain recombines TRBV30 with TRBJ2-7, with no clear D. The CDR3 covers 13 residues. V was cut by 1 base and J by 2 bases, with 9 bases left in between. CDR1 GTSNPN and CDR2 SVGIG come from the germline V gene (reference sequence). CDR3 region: CAWSALSPYEQYF. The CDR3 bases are TGTGCCTGGAGTGCTCTTTCACCCTACGAGCAGTACTTC.

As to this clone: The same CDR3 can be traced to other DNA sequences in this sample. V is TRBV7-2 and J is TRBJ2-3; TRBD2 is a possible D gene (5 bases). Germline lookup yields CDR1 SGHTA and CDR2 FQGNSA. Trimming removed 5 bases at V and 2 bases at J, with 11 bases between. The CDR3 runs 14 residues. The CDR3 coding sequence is TGTGCCAGCAGCCTCGGACTGGTCACAGATACGCAGTATTTT. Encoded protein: CASSLGLVTDTQYF.

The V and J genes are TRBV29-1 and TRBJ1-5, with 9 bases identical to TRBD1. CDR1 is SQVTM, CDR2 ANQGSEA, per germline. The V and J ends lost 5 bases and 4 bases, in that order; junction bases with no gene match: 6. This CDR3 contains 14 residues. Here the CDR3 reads CSVSQGAFNQPQHF. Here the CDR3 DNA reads TGCAGCGTTTCACAGGGGGCTTTTAATCAGCCCCAGCATTTT.

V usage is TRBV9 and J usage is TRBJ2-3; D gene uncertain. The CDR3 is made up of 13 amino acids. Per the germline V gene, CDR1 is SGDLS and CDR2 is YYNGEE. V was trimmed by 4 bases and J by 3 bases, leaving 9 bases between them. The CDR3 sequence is CASSPPDTDTQYF. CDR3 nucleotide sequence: TGTGCCAGCAGCCCGCCCGATACAGATACGCAGTATTTT.

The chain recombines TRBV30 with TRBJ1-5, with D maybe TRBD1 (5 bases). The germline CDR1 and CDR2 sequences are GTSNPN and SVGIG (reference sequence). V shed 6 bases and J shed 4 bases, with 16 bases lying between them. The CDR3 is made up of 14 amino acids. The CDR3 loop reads CACSRDGKNQPQHF. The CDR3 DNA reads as TGTGCCTGTTCCAGGGACGGGAAGAATCAGCCCCAGCATTTT.

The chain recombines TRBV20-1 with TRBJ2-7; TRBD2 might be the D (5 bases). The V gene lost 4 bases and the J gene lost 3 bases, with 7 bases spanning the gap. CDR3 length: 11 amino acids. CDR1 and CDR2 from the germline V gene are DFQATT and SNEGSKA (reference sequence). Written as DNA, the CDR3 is TGCAGTGCTACACTAGGCTACGAGCAGTACTTC. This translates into CSATLGYEQYF.

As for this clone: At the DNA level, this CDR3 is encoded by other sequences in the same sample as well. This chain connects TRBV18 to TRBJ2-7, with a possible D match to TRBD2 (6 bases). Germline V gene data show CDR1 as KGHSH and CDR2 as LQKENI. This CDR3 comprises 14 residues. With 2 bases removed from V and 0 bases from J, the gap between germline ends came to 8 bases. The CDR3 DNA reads TGTGCCAGCTCACCAGGGGGGAGCTCCTACGAGCAGTACTTC. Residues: CASSPGGSSYEQYF.

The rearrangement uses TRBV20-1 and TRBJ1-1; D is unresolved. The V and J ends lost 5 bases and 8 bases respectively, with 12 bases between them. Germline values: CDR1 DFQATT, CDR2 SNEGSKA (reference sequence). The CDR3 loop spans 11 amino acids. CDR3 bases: TGCAGTGCTCGGATGCTAGTGGAAGCTTTCTTT. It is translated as CSARMLVEAFF.

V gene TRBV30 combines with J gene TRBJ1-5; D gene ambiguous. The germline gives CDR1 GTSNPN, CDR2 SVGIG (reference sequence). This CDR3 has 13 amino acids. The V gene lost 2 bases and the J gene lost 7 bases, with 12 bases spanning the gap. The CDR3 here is CAWSSPVSQPQHF. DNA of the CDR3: TGTGCCTGGAGTTCTCCGGTCTCGCAGCCCCAGCATTTT.

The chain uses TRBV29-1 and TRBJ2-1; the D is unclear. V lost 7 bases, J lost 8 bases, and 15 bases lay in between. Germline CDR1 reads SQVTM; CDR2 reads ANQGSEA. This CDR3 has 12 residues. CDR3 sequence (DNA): TGCAGCGCCGCTTTGAGATTCCATGAGCAGTTCTTC. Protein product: CSAALRFHEQFF.

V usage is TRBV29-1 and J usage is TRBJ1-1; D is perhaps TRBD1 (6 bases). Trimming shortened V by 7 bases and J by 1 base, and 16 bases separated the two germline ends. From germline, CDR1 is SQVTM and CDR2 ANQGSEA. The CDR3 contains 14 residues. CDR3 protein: CSARAGGENTEAFF. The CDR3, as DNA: TGCAGCGCCCGAGCGGGGGGCGAGAACACTGAAGCTTTCTTT.

Written as DNA, the CDR3 is TGCAGCGCCCGAAAGACGGGACAAGAGACCCAGTACTTC. This codes for CSARKTGQETQYF. J is TRBJ2-5 and V is TRBV29-1; TRBD2 is a possible D gene (5 bases). The CDR3 consists of 13 residues. CDR1 is SQVTM, CDR2 ANQGSEA, per germline. V lost 7 bases and J 2 bases, leaving 14 bases between the germline ends.

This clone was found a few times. The CDR3 DNA follows: TGTGCCAGCAGCTTCAGAGATTCTGGGGCCAACGTCCTGACTTTC. Translated, it gives CASSFRDSGANVLTF. V usage is TRBV7-2 and J usage is TRBJ2-6; D is unresolved. V lost 3 bases, J lost 1 base, and 7 bases lay in between. This CDR3 region has 15 residues. Germline CDR1 is SGHTA and CDR2 is FQGNSA.

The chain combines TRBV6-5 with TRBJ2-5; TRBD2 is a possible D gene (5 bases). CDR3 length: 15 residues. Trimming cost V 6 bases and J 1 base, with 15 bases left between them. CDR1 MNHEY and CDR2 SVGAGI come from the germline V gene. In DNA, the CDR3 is TGTGCCAGCAGCCATGCTACTAGGGTCCAAGAGACCCAGTACTTC. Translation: CASSHATRVQETQYF.

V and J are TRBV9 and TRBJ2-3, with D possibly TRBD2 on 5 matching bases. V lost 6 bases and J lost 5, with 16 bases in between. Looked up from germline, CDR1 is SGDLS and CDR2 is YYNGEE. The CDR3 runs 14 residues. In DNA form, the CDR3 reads TGTGCCAGCACCTTCAGACATGAGGGAGATACGCAGTATTTT. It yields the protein CASTFRHEGDTQYF.

CDR3 sequence (DNA): TGCGCCAGCAGCAAACGACAGGGAAGCACAGATACGCAGTATTTT. It is translated as CASSKRQGSTDTQYF. V gene TRBV5-1 combines with J gene TRBJ2-3, with 7 bases matching TRBD1. The CDR3 loop spans 15 amino acids. J gave up 0 bases and V 4 bases, and 5 bases lay outside the gene matches. Germline V CDR1 and CDR2: SGHRS, YFSETQ.

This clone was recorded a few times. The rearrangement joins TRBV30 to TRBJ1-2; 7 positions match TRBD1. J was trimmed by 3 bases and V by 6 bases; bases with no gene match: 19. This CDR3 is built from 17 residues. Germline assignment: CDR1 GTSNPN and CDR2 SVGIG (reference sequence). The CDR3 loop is CACPRLRQGRGDYGYTF. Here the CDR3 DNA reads TGTGCCTGCCCTAGGCTGAGACAGGGTCGAGGCGACTATGGCTACACCTTC.

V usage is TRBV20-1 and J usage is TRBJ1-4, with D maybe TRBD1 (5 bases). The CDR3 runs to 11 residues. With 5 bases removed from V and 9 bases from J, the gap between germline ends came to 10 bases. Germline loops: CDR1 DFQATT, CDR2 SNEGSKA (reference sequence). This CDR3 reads CSARGVQKLFF. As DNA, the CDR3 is TGCAGTGCTCGGGGGGTACAAAAACTGTTTTTT.

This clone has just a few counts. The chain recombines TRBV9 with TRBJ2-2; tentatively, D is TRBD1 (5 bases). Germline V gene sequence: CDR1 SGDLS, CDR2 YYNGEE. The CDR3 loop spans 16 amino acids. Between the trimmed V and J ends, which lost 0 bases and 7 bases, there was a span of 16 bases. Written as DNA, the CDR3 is TGTGCCAGCAGCGTAGGCCCGCCAGGGCAGGGCGGGGAGCTGTTTTTT. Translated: CASSVGPPGQGGELFF.

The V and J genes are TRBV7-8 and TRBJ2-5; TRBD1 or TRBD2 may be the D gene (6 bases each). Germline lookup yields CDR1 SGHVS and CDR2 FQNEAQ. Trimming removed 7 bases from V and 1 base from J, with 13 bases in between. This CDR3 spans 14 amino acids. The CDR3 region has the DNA TGTGCCAGCACCCGACGGGGGCTCCAAGAGACCCAGTACTTC. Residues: CASTRRGLQETQYF.

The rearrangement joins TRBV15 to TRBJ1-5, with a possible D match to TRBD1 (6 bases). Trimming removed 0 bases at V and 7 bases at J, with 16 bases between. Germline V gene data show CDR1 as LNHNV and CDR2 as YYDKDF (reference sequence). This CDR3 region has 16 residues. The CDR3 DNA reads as TGTGCCACCAGCAGAGATCAAAGGTCAGGGGAGCAGCCCCAGCATTTT. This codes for CATSRDQRSGEQPQHF.

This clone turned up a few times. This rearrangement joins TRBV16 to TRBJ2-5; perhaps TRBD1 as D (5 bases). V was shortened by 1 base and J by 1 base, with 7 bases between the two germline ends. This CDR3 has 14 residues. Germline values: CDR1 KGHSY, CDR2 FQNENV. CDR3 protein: CASSQFQGQETQYF. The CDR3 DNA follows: TGTGCCAGCAGCCAATTCCAGGGCCAAGAGACCCAGTACTTC.

The CDR3: CSAKGPPREYF. The DNA of the CDR3 is TGCAGTGCCAAAGGGCCACCTCGCGAGTACTTC. The chain is built from TRBV20-1 and TRBJ2-5, with D hard to call. V lost 6 bases, J lost 12 bases, and 17 bases lay in between. CDR1 and CDR2 from the germline V gene are DFQATT and SNEGSKA (reference sequence). This CDR3 has 11 residues.

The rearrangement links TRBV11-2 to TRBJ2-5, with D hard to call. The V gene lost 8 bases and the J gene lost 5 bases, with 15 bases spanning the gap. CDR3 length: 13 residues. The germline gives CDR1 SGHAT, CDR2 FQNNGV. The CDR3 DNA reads TGTGCCAGCTTCCTGGGCCCTGGGGAGACCCAGTACTTC. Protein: CASFLGPGETQYF.

In DNA form, the CDR3 reads TGTGCCTGGGGTCTATGGTTCGCGAGGAACACCGGGGAGCTGTTTTTT. Its translation: CAWGLWFARNTGELFF. This chain links TRBV30 with TRBJ2-2, with D uncertain. This CDR3 contains 16 residues. Germline CDR1 and CDR2: GTSNPN and SVGIG (reference sequence). Trimming took off 5 bases at V and 1 base at J, with 17 bases between the two ends.

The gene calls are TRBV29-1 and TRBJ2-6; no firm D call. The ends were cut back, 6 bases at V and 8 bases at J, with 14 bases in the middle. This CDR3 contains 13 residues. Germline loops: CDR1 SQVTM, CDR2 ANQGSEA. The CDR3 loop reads CSVSPGPTNVLTF. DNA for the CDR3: TGCAGCGTATCCCCCGGGCCGACCAACGTCCTGACTTTC. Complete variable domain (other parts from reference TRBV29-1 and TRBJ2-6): SAVISQKPSRDICQRGTSLTIQCQVDSQVTMMFWYRQQPGQSLTLIATANQGSEATYESGFVIDKFPISRPNLTFSTLTVSNMSPEDSSIYLCSVSPGPTNVLTFGAGSRLTVL.